What follows are 8 T cell receptor beta chains derived from one specimen sequenced in a study of OX40 agonist ivuxolimab in advanced cancers. Repertoires were generated with immunoSEQ multiplex PCR, while TCRdb's copy carries only in-frame clones and drops some. Of tens of thousands of clones listed, approximately 87% are singletons. This specimen consisted of CD4+ or CD8+ T cells sorted from blood, obtained in a trial of the OX40 agonist ivuxolimab. All receptors come from an adult with an advanced solid tumor such as melanoma, head and neck, liver or kidney cancer.

This chain uses TRBV19 with TRBJ2-7; tentatively, D is TRBD1 (5 bases). The V end lost 10 bases, the J end lost 4 bases, and 23 bases lay between the germline ends. Germline lookup yields CDR1 LNHDA and CDR2 SQIVND (reference sequence). This CDR3 has 15 residues. The CDR3 bases are TGTGCCACCTTTGCGTTTGTAGCAGGGCGATACGAGCAGTACTTC. Translation gives CATFAFVAGRYEQYF.

The rearrangement uses TRBV5-1 and TRBJ2-7, with D unresolved. The germline CDR1 and CDR2 sequences are SGHRS and YFSETQ. CDR3 size: 13 residues. V was clipped by 5 bases and J by 5 bases, with 14 bases between them. In DNA, the CDR3 is TGCGCCAGCAGGCTCAACCCGGAAAACGAGCAGTACTTC. Protein product: CASRLNPENEQYF.

CDR3 sequence (DNA): TGCGCCAGCAGCTTGTTAGACTCTGGGGCCAACGTCCTGACTTTC. Protein product: CASSLLDSGANVLTF. This chain links TRBV5-1 with TRBJ2-6; no firm D call. Looked up from germline, CDR1 is SGHRS and CDR2 is YFSETQ. V was pared by 1 base and J by 0 bases, with 5 bases between. The CDR3 covers 15 residues.

This clone was picked up one time. This CDR3 reads CAWSPLVSSQGQFF. The CDR3 DNA is TGTGCCTGGAGCCCCTTAGTCTCCTCTCAGGGGCAGTTCTTC. The chain employs TRBV30 and TRBJ2-1, with a tentative D call TRBD1 (5 bases). The germline V gene encodes CDR1 GTSNPN and CDR2 SVGIG (reference sequence). Trimming cost V 3 bases and J 12 bases, with 21 bases left between them. The CDR3 covers 14 residues.

The rearrangement links TRBV5-1 to TRBJ1-3, with TRBD1 matching 10 bases. Trimming cost V 2 bases and J 3 bases; bases outside gene matches: 14. This CDR3 spans 19 amino acids. Germline CDR1 reads SGHRS; CDR2 reads YFSETQ. In DNA form, the CDR3 reads TGCGCCAGCAGCTTACAATGGGGACTGACAGGGGGCTATGGAAACACCATATATTTT. Amino acids: CASSLQWGLTGGYGNTIYF.

The chain uses TRBV10-2 and TRBJ2-5, with 12 bases fitting TRBD2. The CDR3 contains 14 residues. The V segment lost 7 bases and the J segment 3 bases; nucleotides outside the gene matches: 3. Germline loops: CDR1 WSHSY, CDR2 SAAADI. CDR3 DNA: TGCGCCAGCACTCTAGCGGGGGGGGAAGAGACCCAGTACTTC. Translation: CASTLAGGEETQYF.

The chain employs TRBV15 and TRBJ2-1, with 15 bases that match TRBD2. This CDR3 comprises 19 residues. Losses at the gene ends were 2 bases for V and 3 bases for J; bases not matched to a gene: 8. Per the germline V gene, CDR1 is LNHNV and CDR2 is YYDKDF (reference sequence). CDR3 amino acids: CATSRTPGLAGGHYNEQFF. CDR3 sequence (DNA): TGTGCCACCAGCAGAACCCCGGGACTAGCGGGAGGTCACTACAATGAGCAGTTCTTC.

The chain uses TRBV20-1 and TRBJ2-5, with TRBD1 matching over 7 bases. The germline V gene encodes CDR1 DFQATT and CDR2 SNEGSKA (reference sequence). This CDR3 has 11 residues. The ends lost 6 bases at V and 13 bases at J; junction bases unmatched: 11. CDR3 residues: CSARQGPTGYF. The CDR3 DNA is TGCAGTGCCCGACAGGGACCTACGGGGTACTTC.